Listed here is a single T cell receptor (beta chain). The method was immunoSEQ multiplex PCR; TCRdb's version includes in-frame clones alone and lacks a portion of them. The data hold tens of thousands of clones, with 70% to 90% observed a single time. The data stem from a study of radiotherapy plus CTLA-4 blockade in lung cancer. In germline, CDR1 is MNHEY, CDR2 SMNVEV (reference sequence). The ends lost 2 bases at V and 5 bases at J; junction bases unmatched: 2. The CDR3 is made up of 14 amino acids. The clonotype originates from a human donor with non-small cell lung cancer that progressed on radiotherapy plus ipilimumab. This sequence joins TRBV27 and TRBJ2-4; TRBD2 aligns across 8 bases. The sample was peripheral blood, taken from a patient treated with radiotherapy plus ipilimumab. Here the CDR3 DNA reads TGTGCCAGCAGTTTAAGCGGGAGCGAAAACATTCAGTACTTC. Protein: CASSLSGSENIQYF.